This T cell receptor (beta chain) was obtained from a study of T cell repertoires in cytomegalovirus infection. Overall study: Through public TCR beta signatures, both CMV infection and matching HLA type were indicated. Whole-study findings and limits: Summed frequency of shared TCR beta families picked out CMV carriers who also had the relevant HLA.

Each CDR3 protein gets one entry after TCRdb re-called the reads with MiXCR. Of about 740,000 distinct CDR3 sequences in the sample, approximately 40% were seen once. V lost 6 bases and J 4 bases, leaving 16 bases between the germline ends. The germline CDR1 and CDR2 sequences are MNHEY and SVGEGT. This CDR3 comprises 15 residues. Comment on this clonotype: What it binds is not known.

This clonotype originated in a human donor in good health (CMV status not recorded). Some clones in this sample may be carry-over from other donors' samples. Sample: PBMCs. The chain links TRBV6-2 or TRBV6-3 to TRBJ1-5, with D tentatively TRBD1 (5 bases). DNA of the CDR3: TGTGCCAGCAGCGCAGGGTTCGGGGAGAATCAGCCCCAGCATTTT. Translated, it gives CASSAGFGENQPQHF.